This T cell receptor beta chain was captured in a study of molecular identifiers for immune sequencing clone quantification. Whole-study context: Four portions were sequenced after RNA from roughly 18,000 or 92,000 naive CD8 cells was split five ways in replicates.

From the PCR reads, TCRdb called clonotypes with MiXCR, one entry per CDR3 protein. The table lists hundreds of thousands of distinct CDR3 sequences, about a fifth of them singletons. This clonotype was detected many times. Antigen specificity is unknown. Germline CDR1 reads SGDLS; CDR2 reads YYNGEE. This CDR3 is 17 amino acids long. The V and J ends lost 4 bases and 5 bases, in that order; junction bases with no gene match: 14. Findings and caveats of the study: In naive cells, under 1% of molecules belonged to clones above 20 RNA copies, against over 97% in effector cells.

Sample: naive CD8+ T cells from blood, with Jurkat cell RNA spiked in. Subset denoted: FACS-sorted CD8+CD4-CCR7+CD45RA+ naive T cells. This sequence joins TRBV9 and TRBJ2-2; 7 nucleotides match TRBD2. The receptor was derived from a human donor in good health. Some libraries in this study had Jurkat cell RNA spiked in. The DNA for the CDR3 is TGTGCCAGCAGCCCCCGATCCGGTGGGGGGGTGACCGGGGAGCTGTTTTTT. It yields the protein CASSPRSGGGVTGELFF.